These T cell receptor beta chains were read from a single sample in a study of cytomegalovirus exposure and HLA in healthy donors. TCRdb's table, derived via immunoSEQ multiplex PCR, lists solely in-frame clones and lacks some. The sample gives 230,000 or so clones, about 86% of which show up once; just under 3% is in the top ten. Material: PBMCs. All receptors come from a young woman in good health and CMV-seronegative. Each CDR3 is given with its conserved first and last residue.

V gene,CDR3 protein
TRBV4-1,CASSQLRLAGEGDEQFF
TRBV14,CASSHSYNEQFF
TRBV7-2,CASSLGAGTVTDTQYF
TRBV11-2,CASSTRRPLQETQYF
TRBV28,CASSPPPGQKYEQYF
TRBV7-9,CASSQGSGVNEKLFF
TRBV19,CASIQGVSTEAFF
TRBV2,CASSEGANEQFF
TRBV14,CASSHYASGRTHTGELFF
TRBV7-2,CASSLAGQLYSNQPQHF
TRBV4-1,CASSQGWTGDYYEQYF
TRBV5-1,CASSLGPESNEQFF
TRBV5-1,CASSTDRITDQQYF
TRBV6-4,CASSDGPGTDTQYF
TRBV5-4,CASSFQGPGEKLFF
TRBV30,CAWSVGTDGRRLF
TRBV18,CASSPSGVAGGEQYF
TRBV5-1,CASSLGQDNEKLFF
TRBV14,CASSQLAGETWETQYF
TRBV30,CAWSVYPNTEAFF
TRBV18,CASSPKLAGPTDTQYF
TRBV4-2,CASSQDNQRFYEQYF
TRBV11-2,CASSLWTDYNEQFF
TRBV5-4,CASSRSGTEQETQYF